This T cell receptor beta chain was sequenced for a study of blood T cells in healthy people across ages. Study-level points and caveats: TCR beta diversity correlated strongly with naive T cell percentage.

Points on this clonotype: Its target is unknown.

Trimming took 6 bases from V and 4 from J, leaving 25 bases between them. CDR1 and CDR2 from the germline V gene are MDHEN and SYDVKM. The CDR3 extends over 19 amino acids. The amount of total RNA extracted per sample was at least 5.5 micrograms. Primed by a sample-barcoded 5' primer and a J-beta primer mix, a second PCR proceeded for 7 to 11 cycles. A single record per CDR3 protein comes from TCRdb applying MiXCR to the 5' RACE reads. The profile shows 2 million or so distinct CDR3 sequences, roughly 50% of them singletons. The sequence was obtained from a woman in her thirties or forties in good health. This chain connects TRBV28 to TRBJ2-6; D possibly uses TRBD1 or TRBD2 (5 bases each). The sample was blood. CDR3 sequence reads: CASSRDRTGAPPGANVLTF. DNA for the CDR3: TGTGCCAGCAGCCGCGACCGAACCGGGGCCCCCCCCGGGGCCAACGTCCTGACTTTC.